A selection of T cell receptor beta chains follows, all from one sample in a study of patients and donors after allogeneic stem cell transplantation. Each CDR3 protein gets one entry after TCRdb re-called the RT-PCR reads with MiXCR. The repertoire holds some 880,000 distinct CDR3 sequences, with roughly 18% as singletons. Sequencing used blood, either unsorted or a sorted T cell fraction (not recorded which). The source of these receptors is a human donor who was either an allogeneic HSCT recipient or a stem cell or donor lymphocyte infusion donor (not recorded which). It is not recorded whose cells these are; they may come from a transplant donor. The CDR3 runs from the conserved cysteine through the conserved F or W. The D gene is left open where the match is weak.

v_call d_call cdr3_aa
TRBV9 TRBD2 CASSESGRARLDTQYF
TRBV2 TRBD1 CASRRTGQETQYF
TRBV29-1 NA CSVDGAGGGEAFF
TRBV20-1 NA CSASMGTGNQPQHF
TRBV7-3 TRBD2 CASSLKVFGGVGQNEQFF
TRBV11-2 NA CASSPLRGSKDSTDTQYF
TRBV30 NA CAWIVPGQVREQFF
TRBV29-1 NA CSVEKVISTDTQYF
TRBV6-5 NA CASSRGGDEQYF
TRBV2 NA CASMGTGTLNTEAFF
TRBV5-5 NA CASSFEGPYGYTF
TRBV18 NA CASSLDLNSPLHF
TRBV12-3/TRBV12-4 TRBD1 CASSFSRQGEAFF
TRBV2 TRBD1 CASSNRGRRSGELFF
TRBV5-1 TRBD1 CASSLNSQGYEQYF
TRBV27 NA CASSLSRRVDGYTF
TRBV14 TRBD2 CASSQLARNEQFF
TRBV12-3/TRBV12-4 NA CASSLGQVLEVIQYF
TRBV9 NA CASSVFASEASGSTDTQYF
TRBV9 NA CASSPHDGGQPQHF
TRBV15 NA CATSRDGSLAKNIQYF
TRBV5-1 TRBD1 CASSRTGGWGSGNTIYF
TRBV20-1 TRBD2 CSARDRTSGSHEQFF
TRBV2 NA CASSEGTGDNSPLHF
TRBV20-1 NA CSSPDGSKTEAFF